These 22 T cell receptor beta chains were sequenced from one sample in a study of naive and memory T cell subsets. Study results and limitations: Especially in CD8 cells, naive repertoires contained a few larger clonotypes, possibly CD45RA-re-expressing memory cells.

The antigens for these receptors are not known. An equimolar mix of two oligonucleotides served as the beta constant-region primer for TRBC1 and TRBC2. The ligated cDNA underwent four PCR rounds using SP2 and nested alpha and beta constant-region primers. A single record per CDR3 protein comes from TCRdb applying MiXCR to the UMI-ligation and nested PCR reads. This table holds some 110,000 distinct CDR3 sequences, about 14% found once. Input material: naive CD8+ T cells from blood. Receptor source: a human donor in good health.

This clonotype was picked up many times. This chain uses TRBV7-8 with TRBJ2-6; D is unclear. Trimming removed 5 bases at V and 3 bases at J, with 11 bases between. Germline V CDR1 and CDR2: SGHVS, FQNEAQ. CDR3 length: 15 residues. CDR3 amino acids: CASSRVLIGANVLTF. The DNA for the CDR3 is TGTGCCAGCAGCCGGGTCCTTATTGGGGCCAACGTCCTGACTTTC.

This clonotype appeared a few times. The chain employs TRBV11-1 and TRBJ2-7; D uncertain. Germline CDR1 and CDR2: SGHAT and FQDESV (reference sequence). Trimming took off 1 base at V and 6 bases at J, with 13 bases between the two ends. CDR3 length equals 14 residues. CDR3 loop: CASSLDNAVGEQYF. The CDR3, as DNA: TGTGCCAGCAGCTTAGATAACGCCGTCGGCGAGCAGTACTTC.

This chain joins TRBV2 and TRBJ1-5, with D hard to call. Looked up from germline, CDR1 is SNHLY and CDR2 is FYNNEI. Trimming pared 1 base from V and 6 bases from J, leaving 4 bases between. This CDR3 has 12 amino acids. CDR3 sequence reads: CASSEGFQPQHF. CDR3 DNA sequence: TGTGCCAGCAGTGAAGGATTTCAGCCCCAGCATTTT.

The rearrangement uses TRBV7-9 and TRBJ2-7, with 8 nucleotides matching TRBD1. Germline trimming cut 5 bases from V and 5 bases from J; bases unmatched to any gene: 11. The germline V gene has CDR1 SEHNR and CDR2 FQNEAQ (reference sequence). The length of the CDR3 is 15 residues. This CDR3 reads CASSPSRDRSHEQYF. The CDR3 coding sequence is TGTGCCAGCAGCCCCAGCCGGGACAGGTCGCACGAGCAGTACTTC.

This clonotype came up many times. The genes are TRBV7-2 and TRBJ1-2; D unresolved. Germline assignment: CDR1 SGHTA and CDR2 FQGNSA. Trimming pared 2 bases from V and 4 bases from J, leaving 8 bases between. This CDR3 has 13 amino acids. CDR3 loop: CASSLLQRYGYTF. The CDR3 region has the DNA TGTGCCAGCAGCTTACTACAACGCTATGGCTACACCTTC.

This clonotype occurred many times. The chain recombines TRBV6-6 with TRBJ2-1; unclear D gene. Trimming shortened V by 6 bases and J by 7 bases, and 19 bases separated the two germline ends. The CDR3 sequence is 15 residues long. The germline V gene has CDR1 MNHNY and CDR2 SVGAGI (reference sequence). DNA of the CDR3: TGTGCCAGCAGGAGAGAAACAGTTCTGATAAATGAGCAGTTCTTC. Its protein product is CASRRETVLINEQFF.

This clonotype was counted ten times or more. The chain links TRBV24-1 to TRBJ2-7, with unresolved D. Trimming removed 2 bases from V and 2 bases from J, with 9 bases in between. There are 14 residues in the CDR3. In germline, CDR1 is KGHDR, CDR2 SFDVKD. The CDR3 spells CATSDSANTYEQYF. The DNA for the CDR3 is TGTGCCACCAGTGATTCGGCTAACACCTACGAGCAGTACTTC.

This clonotype has only a few counts. Sequence at one end of the junction differs from germline and may be a read error. V usage is TRBV4-3 and J usage is TRBJ2-7; D perhaps matches TRBD2 (5 bases). Germline CDR1 is LGHNA and CDR2 is YSLEER. CDR3 size: 16 residues. CDR3 amino acids: CASSQDHRSGPYEQYF. The DNA of the CDR3 is TGTGCCAGCAGCCAAGATCATCGGAGCGGCCCCTACGAGCAGTACTTC.

The table lists this clonotype with many counts. The rearrangement uses TRBV4-3 and TRBJ2-1, with 8 positions matching TRBD2. The CDR3 runs to 16 residues. CDR1 and CDR2 (germline): LGHNA, YSLEER. V gave up 1 base and J gave up 7 bases; unmatched junction bases: 9. The CDR3 bases are TGCGCCAGCAGCCAAGCAAAGCGGGGGCCAAGAAATGAGCAGTTCTTC. It yields the protein CASSQAKRGPRNEQFF.

This clonotype was seen a few times. The rearrangement uses TRBV6-2 or TRBV6-3 and TRBJ2-1, with 10 bases fitting TRBD2. Per the germline V gene, CDR1 is MNHEY and CDR2 is SVGEGT. The CDR3 runs 17 residues. With V trimmed by 2 bases and J by 7 bases, 11 bases remained unmatched. For the CDR3, the DNA is TGTGCCAGCAGTTACCCCCAGGGTAGCGGGAGGAATAATGAGCAGTTCTTC. Translating gives CASSYPQGSGRNNEQFF.

This clonotype was recorded many times. This chain joins TRBV29-1 and TRBJ2-5; D is possibly TRBD2 (8 bases). The CDR3 totals 13 residues. V dropped 7 bases and J dropped 10 bases, with 22 bases sitting between them. The germline CDR1 and CDR2 sequences are SQVTM and ANQGSEA. In DNA form, the CDR3 reads TGCAGCGCCCGAGGGGGCGGGGGGCAGGGCCAGTACTTC. Its protein is CSARGGGGQGQYF.

Ten or more counts support this clonotype. The V call is TRBV4-1, the J call TRBJ2-3, with D perhaps matching TRBD1 or TRBD2 (5 bases each). The ends were cut back, 2 bases at V and 2 bases at J, with 17 bases in the middle. The CDR3 has 17 amino acids. Per germline, CDR1 MGHRA and CDR2 YSYEKL. CDR3 protein: CASSQTPGPDYTDTQYF. DNA for the CDR3: TGCGCCAGCAGCCAAACTCCGGGGCCTGATTACACAGATACGCAGTATTTT.

A few counts support this clonotype. V and J are TRBV3-1 and TRBJ2-3; either TRBD1 or TRBD2 may supply D (7 bases each). The germline CDR1 and CDR2 sequences are LGHDT and YNNKEL (reference sequence). The CDR3 spans 16 residues. Trimming removed 3 bases from V and 3 bases from J, with 16 bases in between. The CDR3 loop reads CASSHFDREGTDTQYF. As DNA, the CDR3 is TGTGCCAGCAGCCACTTCGACAGGGAGGGAACAGATACGCAGTATTTT.

This clonotype was detected ten times or more. The CDR3 loop reads CASSLDRRRYNEQFF. In DNA form, the CDR3 reads TGCGCCAGCAGCCTAGACAGGAGGAGATACAATGAGCAGTTCTTC. V is TRBV4-1 and J is TRBJ2-1, with D possibly matching TRBD1 (6 bases). The CDR3 runs 15 residues. Germline V gives CDR1 MGHRA, CDR2 YSYEKL. Trimming stripped 4 bases from V and 4 bases from J, with 14 bases between.

The chain employs TRBV4-3 and TRBJ1-6; D might be TRBD1 (5 bases). V lost 1 base and J 12 bases, leaving 22 bases between the germline ends. Germline V gene data show CDR1 as LGHNA and CDR2 as YSLEER. This CDR3 has 17 amino acids. The CDR3 protein is CASSQAAQDPIILPLHF. CDR3 nucleotides: TGCGCCAGCAGCCAAGCGGCACAGGATCCTATAATTCTACCCCTCCACTTT.

This clonotype has more than one count but fewer than ten. V is TRBV5-6 and J is TRBJ2-4; 9 nucleotides line up with TRBD1. The CDR3 totals 16 residues. The V and J ends lost 2 bases and 1 base, in that order; junction bases with no gene match: 4. Germline CDR1 reads SGHDT; CDR2 reads YYEEEE. The chain's CDR3 is CASSLWTGVAKNIQYF. In DNA form, the CDR3 reads TGTGCCAGCAGCTTATGGACAGGGGTGGCCAAAAACATTCAGTACTTC.

The V call is TRBV28, the J call TRBJ1-2; D gene uncertain. Between the trimmed V and J ends, which lost 2 bases and 5 bases, there was a span of 15 bases. The CDR3 totals 15 residues. Germline loops: CDR1 MDHEN, CDR2 SYDVKM. CDR3 nucleotides: TGTGCCAGCAGTTTAACGGCCAGCGCCCGTTATGGCTACACCTTC. It translates to CASSLTASARYGYTF.

This clonotype came up a few times. This chain's CDR3 is CASSKWLGFASHEQYF. CDR3 nucleotides: TGTGCCAGCAGCAAATGGTTAGGGTTTGCGTCCCACGAGCAGTACTTC. The rearrangement joins TRBV21-1 to TRBJ2-7. TRBV21-1 is marked as a pseudogene. There are 16 residues in the CDR3.

This chain connects TRBV3-1 to TRBJ2-1; TRBD2 is a possible D gene (6 bases). V was cut by 4 bases and J by 1 base, with 17 bases left in between. This CDR3 comprises 17 residues. Germline loops: CDR1 LGHDT, CDR2 YNNKEL (reference sequence). CDR3 residues: CASSPGLGEASYNEQFF. The CDR3 nucleotides read TGTGCCAGCAGCCCAGGGTTGGGGGAGGCGTCCTACAATGAGCAGTTCTTC.

The rearrangement joins TRBV27 to TRBJ2-7; D gene unclear. V was clipped by 0 bases and J by 6 bases, with 9 bases between them. The CDR3 length is 13 residues. Germline V gene data show CDR1 as MNHEY and CDR2 as SMNVEV (reference sequence). The CDR3 sequence: CASSLSEGSEQYF. In DNA, the CDR3 is TGTGCCAGCAGTTTATCGGAAGGAAGCGAGCAGTACTTC.

As for this clonotype: A much more abundant neighbour one base away suggests this may be a read error. The CDR3 does not close with the conserved phenylalanine or tryptophan, likely indicating a read error. The chain joins TRBV12-3 or TRBV12-4 to TRBJ1-1; D unclear. Deletions cut 6 bases from V and 1 base from J, with 6 bases between. This CDR3 is built from 12 residues. This chain's CDR3 is CASRGRNTEAFS. CDR3 DNA sequence: TGTGCCAGCAGAGGACGGAACACTGAAGCTTTCTCT.

CDR3 amino acids: CASSLGGPTSSYNEQFF. The CDR3 bases are TGCGCCAGCAGCTTGGGAGGTCCTACCAGCTCCTACAATGAGCAGTTCTTC. The chain couples TRBV5-1 to TRBJ2-1; D unresolved. Trimming stripped 0 bases from V and 0 bases from J, with 13 bases between. The CDR3 contains 17 residues. Germline V gene data show CDR1 as SGHRS and CDR2 as YFSETQ. The complete variable domain, with remaining parts taken from reference TRBV5-1 and TRBJ2-1, reads KAGVTQTPRYLIKTRGQQVTLSCSPISGHRSVSWYQQTPGQGLQFLFEYFSETQRNKGNFPGRFSGRQFSNSRSEMNVSTLELGDSALYLCASSLGGPTSSYNEQFFGPGTRLTVL.